In its sample, the clone carrying this T cell receptor beta chain was seen a few times. Its antigen is undetermined. This CDR3 comprises 14 residues. Germline-derived CDR1 and CDR2 are ENHRY and SYGVKD. J gave up 6 bases and V 8 bases, and 10 bases lay outside the gene matches. Researchers reported that TCR beta cDNA libraries carried unique molecular identifiers. Each sample of about 0.95 to 11 million input T cells yielded 500,000 or so cDNA molecules, so each molecule approximated one T cell. TCRdb passed the PCR reads through MiXCR, listing each CDR3 protein once. The sample includes approximately 660,000 distinct CDR3 sequences, about 60% of them seen just once. The sample comes from a study of post-analysis software for immune sequencing data. Study-wide results and caveats: The normalized Chao1 diversity of multiple sclerosis patients was significantly lower than that of controls. Controls showed lower frequencies than patients for 4 or 5 TRBV segments, and TRBV5-6, TRBV5-1 and TRBV20-1 were among these.

The chain combines TRBV10-3 with TRBJ2-7; 10 bases map to TRBD2. Sequenced sample: blood. This sequence originates from a girl aged 2 to 9 with multiple sclerosis. CDR3 in amino acids: CAIGTSGRASEQYF. As DNA, the CDR3 is TGTGCCATCGGAACCAGCGGGAGGGCCAGCGAGCAGTACTTC.